These T cell receptor beta chains were read from a single sample in a study of beta chain features in type 1 diabetes. Libraries were prepared by immunoSEQ multiplex PCR; TCRdb keeps only in-frame clonotypes and omits some of them. The data contain over 120,000 clones, about 13% of them singletons. Material for sequencing was central memory CD4+ T cells from blood. Source of these receptors: a man younger than 35 with type 1 diabetes. The CDR3 runs from the conserved cysteine through the conserved F or W. A D gene is named only where the DNA matches it firmly. Size tells how often a clone was seen (once, few, many) or the class of an expanded clone, and some rows leave it out.

j_call clone_size v_call d_call cdr3_aa cdr3_nt
TRBJ2-3 - TRBV6-5 TRBD2 CASSLSGGTDTQYF TGTGCCAGCAGCCTTAGCGGGGGCACAGATACGCAGTATTTT
TRBJ2-7 - TRBV6-5 - CASSYKTGSGSYEQYF TGTGCCAGCAGTTACAAAACGGGTTCCGGGAGCTACGAGCAGTACTTC
TRBJ1-2 few TRBV5-1 - CASSLDGQISNYGYTF TGCGCCAGCAGCTTGGACGGACAGATATCTAACTATGGCTACACCTTC
TRBJ1-4 - TRBV30 TRBD1 CAGATGLDEKLFF TGTGCCGGGGCGACAGGGTTGGATGAAAAACTGTTTTTT
TRBJ2-1 few TRBV6-1 TRBD2 CASSALAGRSYNEQFF TGTGCCAGCAGTGCACTAGCGGGGCGGTCCTACAATGAGCAGTTCTTC
TRBJ2-4 - TRBV11-2 TRBD2 CASSFWGSGTSGENIQYF TGTGCCAGCAGCTTTTGGGGGTCCGGGACTAGCGGGGAAAACATTCAGTACTTC
TRBJ2-7 few TRBV27 - CASSSPLSEQYF TGTGCCAGCAGCTCCCCCTTGAGCGAGCAGTACTTC
TRBJ1-6 few TRBV11-2 TRBD1 CASSLSGTGVGSPLHF TGTGCCAGCAGCTTGTCCGGGACAGGAGTTGGTTCACCCCTCCACTTT
TRBJ1-6 - TRBV7-2 - CASSLYVGEYSPLHF TGTGCCAGCAGCTTATACGTGGGGGAGTACTCACCCCTCCACTTT
TRBJ2-5 - TRBV7-9 - CASTSDSTQETQYF TGTGCCAGCACCTCGGACAGTACTCAAGAGACCCAGTACTTC
TRBJ1-5 - TRBV6-5 - CASRPDRSQPQHF TGTGCCAGCAGACCGGACCGGTCTCAGCCCCAGCATTTT
TRBJ2-5 - TRBV7-8 - CASSLIGRRARETQYF TGTGCCAGCAGCTTAATTGGCCGGCGGGCCCGAGAGACCCAGTACTTC
TRBJ2-3 few TRBV30 TRBD2 CAWSLSRTSGGATDTQYF TGTGCCTGGAGTCTAAGTAGGACTAGCGGGGGGGCCACAGATACGCAGTATTTT
TRBJ1-1 few TRBV10-1 - CASSAHSGNTEAFF TGCGCCAGCAGTGCTCACAGCGGGAACACTGAAGCTTTCTTT
TRBJ2-1 - TRBV4-1 - CASSPSYNEQFF TGCGCCAGCAGCCCCTCCTACAATGAGCAGTTCTTC
TRBJ1-2 - TRBV28 - CASLVDYGYTF TGTGCCTCCCTGGTCGACTATGGCTACACCTTC
TRBJ2-5 - TRBV7-2 - CASSPPGSQETQYF TGTGCCAGCAGCCCGCCGGGCTCCCAAGAGACCCAGTACTTC
TRBJ1-4 once TRBV6-5 TRBD1 CASSYWTGGWREKLFF TGTGCCAGCAGTTACTGGACAGGGGGATGGCGTGAAAAACTGTTTTTT
TRBJ1-1 - TRBV10-3 - CAISEGSLNTEAFF TGTGCCATCAGTGAGGGCAGCCTGAACACTGAAGCTTTCTTT
TRBJ1-5 - TRBV7-6 TRBD1 CASSPDRANQPQHF TGTGCCAGCAGCCCCGACAGGGCTAATCAGCCCCAGCATTTT
TRBJ2-1 - TRBV5-1 - CASSFSNEQFF TGCGCCAGCAGCTTCTCTAATGAGCAGTTCTTC
TRBJ1-1 - TRBV9 TRBD1 CASSVQGQGDTEAFF TGTGCCAGCAGCGTCCAAGGACAGGGGGACACTGAAGCTTTCTTT
TRBJ2-2 few TRBV9 - CASSVVGTGTGELFF TGTGCCAGCAGCGTAGTAGGGACGGGCACCGGGGAGCTGTTTTTT
TRBJ2-7 few TRBV2 - CASSEGTDYEQYF TGTGCCAGCAGTGAAGGGACAGACTACGAGCAGTACTTC
TRBJ2-6 many TRBV9 - CASRQGDSGANVLTF TGTGCCAGCAGACAGGGTGACTCTGGGGCCAACGTCCTGACTTTC
TRBJ1-4 - TRBV5-4 TRBD1 CASSPTTGGDEKLFF TGTGCCAGCAGCCCTACGACAGGGGGAGATGAAAAACTGTTTTTT
TRBJ1-1 many TRBV9 - CASSAMQNTEAFF TGTGCCAGCAGCGCTATGCAGAACACTGAAGCTTTCTTT
TRBJ1-1 - TRBV11-3 TRBD1 CASSSRGAAFF TGTGCCAGCAGCTCCAGGGGGGCGGCTTTCTTT
TRBJ1-1 - TRBV7-2 - CASSLGFMNTEAFF TGTGCCAGCAGCTTGGGTTTTATGAACACTGAAGCTTTCTTT
TRBJ1-5 many TRBV7-6 - CASSLGASGDQPQHF TGTGCCAGCAGCTTAGGGGCCTCTGGGGATCAGCCCCAGCATTTT
TRBJ2-1 - TRBV5-1 - CASSSQGGAYNEQFF TGCGCCAGCAGCTCCCAAGGGGGGGCGTACAATGAGCAGTTCTTC
TRBJ2-3 many TRBV5-1 TRBD2 CASRSGGGTDTQYF TGCGCCAGCAGGAGCGGCGGGGGGACAGATACGCAGTATTTT
TRBJ2-2 - TRBV29-1 - CSALESMNTGELFF TGCAGCGCTCTGGAAAGTATGAACACCGGGGAGCTGTTTTTT
TRBJ1-1 few TRBV29-1 - CSGGDPNTEAFF TGCAGCGGAGGGGACCCGAACACTGAAGCTTTCTTT
TRBJ2-7 - TRBV5-1 TRBD1 CASSSQGASSYEQYF TGCGCCAGCAGCTCCCAGGGGGCCAGCTCCTACGAGCAGTACTTC
TRBJ2-1 - TRBV7-2 TRBD2 CASSSSIAGALSSYNEQFF TGTGCCAGCAGCTCTAGTATAGCGGGGGCCCTTAGCTCCTACAATGAGCAGTTCTTC
TRBJ2-2 few TRBV28 TRBD2 CASRGGMVTGELFF TGTGCCAGCAGGGGAGGGATGGTGACCGGGGAGCTGTTTTTT
TRBJ2-2 few TRBV7-8 TRBD2 CASSVLQAGAGELFF TGTGCCAGCAGCGTATTACAGGCGGGGGCCGGGGAGCTGTTTTTT
TRBJ2-5 few TRBV4-1 - CASSPRDSSRETQYF TGCGCCAGCAGCCCAAGAGACAGTTCCCGGGAGACCCAGTACTTC
TRBJ1-2 - TRBV19 - CASSGGGDYGYTF TGTGCCAGTAGCGGAGGCGGTGACTATGGCTACACCTTC